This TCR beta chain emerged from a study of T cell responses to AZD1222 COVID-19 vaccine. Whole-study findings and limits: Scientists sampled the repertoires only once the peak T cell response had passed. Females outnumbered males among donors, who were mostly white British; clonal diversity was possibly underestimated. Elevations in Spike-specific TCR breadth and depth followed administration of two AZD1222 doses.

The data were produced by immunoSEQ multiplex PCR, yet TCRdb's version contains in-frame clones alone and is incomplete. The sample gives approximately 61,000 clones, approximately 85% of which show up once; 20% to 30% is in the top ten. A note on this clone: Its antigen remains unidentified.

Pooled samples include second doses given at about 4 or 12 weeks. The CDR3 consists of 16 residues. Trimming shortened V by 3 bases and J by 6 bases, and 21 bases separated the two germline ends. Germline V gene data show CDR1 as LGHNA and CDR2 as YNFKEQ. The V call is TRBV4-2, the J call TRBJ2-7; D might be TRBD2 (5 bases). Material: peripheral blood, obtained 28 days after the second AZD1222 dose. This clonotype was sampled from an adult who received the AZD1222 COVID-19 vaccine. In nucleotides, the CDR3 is TGTGCCAGCAGCCACACCGGGGAGACCGCCGTGACCGAGCAGTACTTC. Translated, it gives CASSHTGETAVTEQYF.